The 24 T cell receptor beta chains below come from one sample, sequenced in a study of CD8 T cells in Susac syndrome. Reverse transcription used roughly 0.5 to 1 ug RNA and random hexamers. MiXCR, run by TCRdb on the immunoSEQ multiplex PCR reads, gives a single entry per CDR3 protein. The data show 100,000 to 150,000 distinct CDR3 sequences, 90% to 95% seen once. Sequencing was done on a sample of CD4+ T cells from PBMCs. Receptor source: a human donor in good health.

The CDR3 DNA follows: TGTGCCTACCAGGGGGCGCGCGGTGAGAGCACAGATACGCAGTATTTT. This sequence encodes CAYQGARGESTDTQYF. The chain recombines TRBV30 with TRBJ2-3, with 8 bases aligning to TRBD1. The CDR3 runs 16 residues. Germline V gene lookup returns CDR1 GTSNPN and CDR2 SVGIG (reference sequence). With V trimmed by 7 bases and J by 0 bases, 12 bases remained unmatched.

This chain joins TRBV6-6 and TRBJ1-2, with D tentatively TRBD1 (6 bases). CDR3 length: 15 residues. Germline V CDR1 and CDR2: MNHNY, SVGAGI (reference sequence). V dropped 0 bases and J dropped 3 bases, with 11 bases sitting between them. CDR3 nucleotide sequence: TGTGCCAGCAGTTACTCAGGCAGGGGAGACTATGGCTACACCTTC. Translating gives CASSYSGRGDYGYTF.

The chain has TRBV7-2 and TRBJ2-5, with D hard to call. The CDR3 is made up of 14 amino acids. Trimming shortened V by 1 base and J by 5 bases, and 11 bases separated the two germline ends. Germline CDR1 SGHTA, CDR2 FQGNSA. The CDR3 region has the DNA TGTGCCAGCAGCTTAGTGGCGGTTGGGGAGACCCAGTACTTC. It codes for CASSLVAVGETQYF.

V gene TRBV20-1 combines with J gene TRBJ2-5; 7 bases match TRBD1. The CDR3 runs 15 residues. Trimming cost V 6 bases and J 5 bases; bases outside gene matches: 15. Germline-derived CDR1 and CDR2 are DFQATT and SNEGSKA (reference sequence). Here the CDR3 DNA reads TGCAGTGCCAGAAGGTCTGAGGGGGCAAGGGAGACCCAGTACTTC. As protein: CSARRSEGARETQYF.

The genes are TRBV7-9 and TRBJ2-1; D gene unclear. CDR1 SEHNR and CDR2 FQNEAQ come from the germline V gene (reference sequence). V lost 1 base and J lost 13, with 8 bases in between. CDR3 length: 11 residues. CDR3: CASSLGAEQFF. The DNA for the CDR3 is TGTGCCAGCAGCTTAGGGGCGGAACAGTTCTTC.

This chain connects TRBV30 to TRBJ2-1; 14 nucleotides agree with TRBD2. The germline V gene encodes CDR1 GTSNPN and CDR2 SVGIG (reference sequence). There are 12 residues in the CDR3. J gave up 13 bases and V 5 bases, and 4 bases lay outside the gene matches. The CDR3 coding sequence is TGTGCCTGGGGGACTAGCGGGAGACGTCAGTTCTTC. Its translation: CAWGTSGRRQFF.

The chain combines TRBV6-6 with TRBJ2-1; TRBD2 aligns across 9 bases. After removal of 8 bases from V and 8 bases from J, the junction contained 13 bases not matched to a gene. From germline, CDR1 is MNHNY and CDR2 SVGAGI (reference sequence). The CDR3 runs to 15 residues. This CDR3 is CASGHGTSIMDEQFF. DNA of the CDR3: TGTGCCAGCGGACATGGGACTAGCATAATGGATGAGCAGTTCTTC.

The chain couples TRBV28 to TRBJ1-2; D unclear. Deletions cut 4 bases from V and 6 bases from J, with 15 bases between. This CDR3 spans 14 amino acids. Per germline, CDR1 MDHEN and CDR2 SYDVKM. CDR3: CASSYVSLTDGYTF. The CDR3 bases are TGTGCCAGCAGTTATGTCAGTCTCACTGATGGCTACACCTTC.

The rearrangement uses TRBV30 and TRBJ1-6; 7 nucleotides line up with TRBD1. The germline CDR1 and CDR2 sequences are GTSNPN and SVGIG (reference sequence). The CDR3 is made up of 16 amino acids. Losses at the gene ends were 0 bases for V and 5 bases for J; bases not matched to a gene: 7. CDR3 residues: CAWSVSLGQNNSPLHF. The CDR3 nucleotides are TGTGCCTGGAGTGTGTCCCTGGGACAGAATAATTCACCCCTCCACTTT. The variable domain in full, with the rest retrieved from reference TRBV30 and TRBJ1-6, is SQTIHQWPATLVQPVGSPLSLECTVEGTSNPNLYWYRQAAGRGLQLLFYSVGIGQISSEVPQNLSASRPQDRQFILSSKKLLLSDSGFYLCAWSVSLGQNNSPLHFGNGTRLTVT.

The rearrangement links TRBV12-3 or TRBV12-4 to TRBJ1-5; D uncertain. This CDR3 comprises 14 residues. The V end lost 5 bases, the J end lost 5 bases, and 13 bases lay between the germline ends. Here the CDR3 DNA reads TGTGCCAGCAGTCCAACTCGAGGGTATCAGCCCCAGCATTTT. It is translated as CASSPTRGYQPQHF.

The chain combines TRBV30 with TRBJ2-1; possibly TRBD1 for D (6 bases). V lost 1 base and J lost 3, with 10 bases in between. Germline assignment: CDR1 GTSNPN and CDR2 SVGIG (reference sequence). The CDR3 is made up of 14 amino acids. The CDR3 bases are TGTGCCTGGAGTGGGTCAGGGGTCTACAATGAGCAGTTCTTC. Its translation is CAWSGSGVYNEQFF.

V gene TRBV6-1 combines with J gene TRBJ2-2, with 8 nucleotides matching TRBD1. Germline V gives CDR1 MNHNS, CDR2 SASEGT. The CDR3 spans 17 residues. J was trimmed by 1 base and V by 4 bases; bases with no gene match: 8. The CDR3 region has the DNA TGTGCCAGCAGTGGAGGACAGGGAATTTGGAACACCGGGGAGCTGTTTTTT. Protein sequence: CASSGGQGIWNTGELFF.

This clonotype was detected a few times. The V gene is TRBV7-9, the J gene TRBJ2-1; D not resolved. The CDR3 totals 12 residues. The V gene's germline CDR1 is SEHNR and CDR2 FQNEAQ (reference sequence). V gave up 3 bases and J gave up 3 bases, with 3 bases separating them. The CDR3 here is CASSLGYNEQFF. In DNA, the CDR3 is TGTGCCAGCAGCTTGGGCTACAATGAGCAGTTCTTC.

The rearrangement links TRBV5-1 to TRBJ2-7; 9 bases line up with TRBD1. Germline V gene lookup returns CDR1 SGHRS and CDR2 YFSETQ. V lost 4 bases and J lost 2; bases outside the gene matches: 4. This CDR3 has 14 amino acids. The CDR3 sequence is CASSDRTGAYEQYF. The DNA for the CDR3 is TGCGCCAGCAGCGACCGGACAGGGGCCTACGAGCAGTACTTC.

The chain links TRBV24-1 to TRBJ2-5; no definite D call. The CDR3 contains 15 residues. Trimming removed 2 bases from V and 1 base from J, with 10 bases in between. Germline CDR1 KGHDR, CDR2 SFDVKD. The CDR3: CATSDSPDRQETQYF. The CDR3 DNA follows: TGTGCCACCAGTGATTCCCCGGACCGCCAAGAGACCCAGTACTTC.

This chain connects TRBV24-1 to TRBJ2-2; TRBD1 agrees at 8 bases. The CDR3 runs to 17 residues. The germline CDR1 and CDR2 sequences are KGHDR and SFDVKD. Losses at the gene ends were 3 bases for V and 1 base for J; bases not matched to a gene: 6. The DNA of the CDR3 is TGTGCCACCAGTGATCGGGACAGGAGATTGAACACCGGGGAGCTGTTTTTT. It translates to CATSDRDRRLNTGELFF.

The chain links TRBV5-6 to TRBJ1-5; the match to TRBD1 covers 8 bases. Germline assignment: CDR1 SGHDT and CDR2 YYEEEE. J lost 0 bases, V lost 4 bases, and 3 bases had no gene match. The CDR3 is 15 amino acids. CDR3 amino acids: CASSLRGHSNQPQHF. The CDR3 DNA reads TGTGCCAGCAGCCTCAGGGGGCATAGCAATCAGCCCCAGCATTTT.

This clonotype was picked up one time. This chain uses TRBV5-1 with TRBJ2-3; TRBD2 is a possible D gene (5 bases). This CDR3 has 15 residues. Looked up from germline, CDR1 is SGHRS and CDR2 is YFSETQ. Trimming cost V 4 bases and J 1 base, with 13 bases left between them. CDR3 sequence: CASSLDGGGTDTQYF. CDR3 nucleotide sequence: TGCGCCAGCAGCCTGGACGGAGGAGGCACAGATACGCAGTATTTT.

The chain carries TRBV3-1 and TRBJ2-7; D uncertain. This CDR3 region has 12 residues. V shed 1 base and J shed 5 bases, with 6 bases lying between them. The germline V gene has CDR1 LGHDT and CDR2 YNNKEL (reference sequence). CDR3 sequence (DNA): TGTGCCAGCAGCCAAGCCCCCCACGAGCAGTACTTC. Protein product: CASSQAPHEQYF.

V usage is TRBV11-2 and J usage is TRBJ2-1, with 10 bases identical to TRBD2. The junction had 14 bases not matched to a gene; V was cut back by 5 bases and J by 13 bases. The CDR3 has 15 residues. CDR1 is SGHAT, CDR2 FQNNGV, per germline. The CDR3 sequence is CASSPSAGGPVDQFF. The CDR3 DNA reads TGTGCCAGCAGCCCCTCAGCGGGAGGGCCAGTTGACCAGTTCTTC.

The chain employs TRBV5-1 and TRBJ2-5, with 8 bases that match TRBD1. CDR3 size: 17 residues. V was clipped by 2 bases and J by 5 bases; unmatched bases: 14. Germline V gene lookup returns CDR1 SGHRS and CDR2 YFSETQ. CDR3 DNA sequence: TGCGCCAGCAGCTTAGTTGGATTGGACAGGGTCAGGGAGACCCAGTACTTC. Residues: CASSLVGLDRVRETQYF. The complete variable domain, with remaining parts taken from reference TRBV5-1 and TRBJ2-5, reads KAGVTQTPRYLIKTRGQQVTLSCSPISGHRSVSWYQQTPGQGLQFLFEYFSETQRNKGNFPGRFSGRQFSNSRSEMNVSTLELGDSALYLCASSLVGLDRVRETQYFGPGTRLLVL.

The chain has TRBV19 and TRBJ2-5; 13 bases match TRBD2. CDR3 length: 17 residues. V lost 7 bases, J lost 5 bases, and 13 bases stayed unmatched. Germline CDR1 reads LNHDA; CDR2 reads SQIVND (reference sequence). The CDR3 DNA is TGTGCCAGTACCGAGTCGGGCGGACTAGCGGGAGTGGAGACCCAGTACTTC. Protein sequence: CASTESGGLAGVETQYF.

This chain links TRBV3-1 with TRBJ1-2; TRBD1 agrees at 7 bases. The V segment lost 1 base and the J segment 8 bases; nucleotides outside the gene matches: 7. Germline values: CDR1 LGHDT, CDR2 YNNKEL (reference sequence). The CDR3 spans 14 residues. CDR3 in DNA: TGTGCCAGCAGCCAAGGCAGACAGGGATACGGCTACACCTTC. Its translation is CASSQGRQGYGYTF. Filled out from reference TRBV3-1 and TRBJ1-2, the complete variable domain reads DTAVSQTPKYLVTQMGNDKSIKCEQNLGHDTMYWYKQDSKKFLKIMFSYNNKELIINETVPNRFSPKSPDKAHLNLHINSLELGDSAVYFCASSQGRQGYGYTFGSGTRLTVV.

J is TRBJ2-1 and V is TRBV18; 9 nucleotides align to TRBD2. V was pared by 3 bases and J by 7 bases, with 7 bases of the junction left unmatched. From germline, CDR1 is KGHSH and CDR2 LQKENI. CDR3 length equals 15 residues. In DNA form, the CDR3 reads TGTGCCAGCTCACCGGTTAGCGGGAGTGGGAATGAGCAGTTCTTC. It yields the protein CASSPVSGSGNEQFF.